This TCR beta chain is from a study of response to subunit inactivated influenza vaccine. TCRdb re-called the RT-PCR reads with MiXCR, one entry per CDR3 protein. The sample has about 300,000 distinct CDR3 sequences, 21% seen once; the top ten hold roughly 10%. The sample holds a few counts of this clonotype. Its matching antigen is unknown. Regarding the study as a whole: The study's authors posited that every seasonal influenza vaccination enlists few new T cells.

Germline V gives CDR1 SGHAT, CDR2 FQNNGV. This CDR3 is 15 amino acids long. V shed 6 bases, J shed 2 bases, and the junction held 9 bases outside the gene matches. The specimen was PBMCs from blood, collected about 20 months after vaccination. The genes are TRBV11-2 and TRBJ1-2; 7 bases map to TRBD1. This clonotype was obtained from a man aged 45 to 75 who received an inactivated influenza vaccine. CDR3 sequence reads: CASSWGDRLNYGYTF. The CDR3 coding sequence is TGTGCCAGCAGTTGGGGGGACAGACTGAACTATGGCTACACCTTC.